These 31 T cell receptor beta chains were all obtained from the same sample, sequenced in a study of shared clonotypes between healthy human individuals. Only CD45RO-negative cells positively selected for CCR7 counted as naive CD8 cells, so terminally differentiated effector memory CD45RA+ cells were excluded. Assay used: immunoSEQ multiplex PCR; TCRdb lists only in-frame clones, some missing. The repertoire holds nearly 2 million clones, with just under 95% as singletons. The sequenced sample consisted of naive CD8+ T cells sorted from blood. The receptors were sampled from a man aged 18 to 29 in good health.

This chain connects TRBV28 to TRBJ2-6; D gene ambiguous. With 5 bases removed from V and 4 bases from J, the gap between germline ends came to 15 bases. CDR1 and CDR2 (germline): MDHEN, SYDVKM. This CDR3 contains 16 residues. CDR3 DNA: TGTGCCAGCAGTCCCCGGGCCCAGGCCGGGGCCAACGTCCTGACTTTC. As protein: CASSPRAQAGANVLTF.

The gene calls are TRBV10-1 and TRBJ2-3, with D possibly matching TRBD2 (5 bases). Trimming removed 1 base at V and 3 bases at J, with 14 bases between. This CDR3 is built from 16 residues. Per germline, CDR1 WNHNN and CDR2 SYGVQD (reference sequence). CDR3 in DNA: TGCGCCAGCAGTGAGTTTGGAGGCACCCAGACAGATACGCAGTATTTT. Its translation is CASSEFGGTQTDTQYF.

The V gene is TRBV13, the J gene TRBJ1-6; a weak D match, TRBD1 (6 bases). Germline V gene data show CDR1 as PRHDT and CDR2 as FYEKMQ (reference sequence). CDR3 size: 14 residues. V was cut by 5 bases and J by 9 bases, with 14 bases left in between. Here the CDR3 reads CASSPGAPLSPLHF. In nucleotides, the CDR3 is TGTGCCAGCAGCCCGGGGGCTCCCCTTTCACCCCTCCACTTT.

The genes are TRBV30 and TRBJ1-1; D remains unclear. The CDR3 covers 16 residues. V was pared by 4 bases and J by 0 bases, with 18 bases between. Germline CDR1 and CDR2: GTSNPN and SVGIG (reference sequence). CDR3 loop: CAWIPYTELMNTEAFF. The CDR3 DNA follows: TGTGCCTGGATCCCCTACACCGAACTCATGAACACTGAAGCTTTCTTT.

This clone was picked up a small number of times. The chain couples TRBV10-3 to TRBJ2-7, with no clear D. Germline V lookup: CDR1 ENHRY, CDR2 SYGVKD. Deletions cut 8 bases from V and 3 bases from J, with 11 bases between. This CDR3 region has 12 residues. CDR3: CAIGGVDYEQYF. CDR3 sequence (DNA): TGTGCCATCGGCGGCGTCGACTACGAGCAGTACTTC.

This sequence joins TRBV28 and TRBJ2-5; tentatively, D is TRBD2 (7 bases). The germline CDR1 and CDR2 sequences are MDHEN and SYDVKM. The CDR3 consists of 16 residues. Trimming pared 2 bases from V and 2 bases from J, leaving 15 bases between. Here the CDR3 DNA reads TGTGCCAGCAGTTTAGGGGAGGGGGACTCTCAAGAGACCCAGTACTTC. This gives the protein CASSLGEGDSQETQYF.

The chain recombines TRBV6-5 with TRBJ1-2; 8 bases are a match to TRBD1. CDR1 is MNHEY, CDR2 SVGAGI, per germline. The CDR3 spans 14 residues. Trimming took 2 bases from V and 8 from J; bases not matched to a gene: 7. The CDR3 sequence: CASSYEGTGWGYTF. The CDR3 coding sequence is TGTGCCAGCAGTTACGAGGGGACAGGATGGGGCTACACCTTC.

The genes are TRBV4-3 and TRBJ2-3; 8 bases map to TRBD2. The CDR3 is 16 residues long. The germline V gene has CDR1 LGHNA and CDR2 YSLEER. V trimming: 1 base; J trimming: 4 bases; junction bases outside the gene matches: 7. CDR3 sequence (DNA): TGCGCCAGCAGCCAAGCGAGCGGGAGTCTGCCAGATACGCAGTATTTT. This translates into CASSQASGSLPDTQYF.

The chain uses TRBV30 and TRBJ1-1; D not certain. The CDR3 consists of 15 residues. The V end lost 1 base, the J end lost 0 bases, and 12 bases lay between the germline ends. Germline CDR1 GTSNPN, CDR2 SVGIG (reference sequence). In DNA form, the CDR3 reads TGTGCCTGGAGTGCGACGGGAGGCGTGAACACTGAAGCTTTCTTT. Encoded protein: CAWSATGGVNTEAFF. Based on the CDR3 plus reference TRBV30 and TRBJ1-1, the full variable domain is SQTIHQWPATLVQPVGSPLSLECTVEGTSNPNLYWYRQAAGRGLQLLFYSVGIGQISSEVPQNLSASRPQDRQFILSSKKLLLSDSGFYLCAWSATGGVNTEAFFGQGTRLTVV.

CDR3 residues: CASSPTTGGLVDTQYF. DNA of the CDR3: TGCGCCAGCAGCCCCACGACAGGGGGATTAGTAGATACGCAGTATTTT. The V gene is TRBV5-1, the J gene TRBJ2-3, with 9 nucleotides matching TRBD1. The V gene end was trimmed by 4 bases and the J gene end by 5 bases; junction bases not matched to a gene: 11. Per the germline V gene, CDR1 is SGHRS and CDR2 is YFSETQ. The CDR3 sequence is 16 residues long.

Comment on this clone: Distinct nucleotide sequences in the sample also encode this CDR3. The chain combines TRBV5-4 with TRBJ2-7; D is possibly TRBD1 or TRBD2 (5 bases each). CDR1 SGHNT and CDR2 YYREEE come from the germline V gene (reference sequence). V lost 2 bases to trimming and J lost 1 base, with 7 bases between them. This CDR3 has 13 amino acids. Here the CDR3 DNA reads TGTGCCAGCAGCTTCGGGGCATCCTACGAGCAGTACTTC. As protein: CASSFGASYEQYF.

As concerns this clone: Additional DNA sequences in this sample encode the identical CDR3. The chain links TRBV4-3 to TRBJ2-2; D is unclear. Trimming cost V 0 bases and J 8 bases, with 10 bases left between them. This CDR3 comprises 14 residues. Looked up from germline, CDR1 is LGHNA and CDR2 is YSLEER. The CDR3 loop reads CASSQDLLAGELFF. DNA for the CDR3: TGCGCCAGCAGCCAAGATCTCTTAGCAGGGGAGCTGTTTTTT.

This sequence joins TRBV19 and TRBJ1-5; D remains ambiguous. V was cut by 3 bases and J by 0 bases, with 9 bases left in between. In germline, CDR1 is LNHDA, CDR2 SQIVND (reference sequence). The CDR3 sequence is 15 residues long. This chain's CDR3 is CASSIQGDSNQPQHF. The CDR3 DNA reads TGTGCCAGTAGTATTCAAGGTGATAGCAATCAGCCCCAGCATTTT.

This chain joins TRBV2 and TRBJ2-4; 10 nucleotides agree with TRBD2. V shed 5 bases, J shed 3 bases, and the junction held 7 bases outside the gene matches. The CDR3 is 16 amino acids. Germline V gene lookup returns CDR1 SNHLY and CDR2 FYNNEI. The CDR3 sequence is CASSLAGEGLKNIQYF. CDR3 sequence (DNA): TGTGCCAGCAGTCTAGCGGGAGAGGGGCTCAAAAACATTCAGTACTTC.

For this clone: A read error may produce the germline difference seen at one junction end. The chain links TRBV28 to TRBJ1-2, with 7 bases fitting TRBD1. Germline values: CDR1 MDHEN, CDR2 SYDVKM. This CDR3 comprises 15 residues. For the CDR3, the DNA is TGTGCCAGCAGGAAACCCCGGGACAGATACTATTACTCCCACTTC. This translates into CASRKPRDRYYYSHF.

This rearrangement joins TRBV2 to TRBJ2-3; 7 nucleotides align to TRBD2. Germline CDR1 is SNHLY and CDR2 is FYNNEI. This CDR3 comprises 16 residues. V dropped 4 bases and J dropped 3; count of bases not matched to a gene: 10. The CDR3 here is CASSVDPPGGTDTQYF. CDR3 in DNA: TGTGCCAGCAGTGTGGATCCCCCGGGGGGAACAGATACGCAGTATTTT.

The chain uses TRBV6-5 and TRBJ1-3, with 9 bases fitting TRBD1. Germline V gene data show CDR1 as MNHEY and CDR2 as SVGAGI. V gave up 5 bases and J gave up 2 bases; unmatched junction bases: 4. The CDR3 totals 15 residues. The chain's CDR3 is CASSNTGGAGNTIYF. CDR3 bases: TGTGCCAGCAGTAATACAGGGGGCGCTGGAAACACCATATATTTT.

The genes are TRBV7-2 and TRBJ2-2; D is possibly TRBD1 or TRBD2 (5 bases each). V was shortened by 4 bases and J by 6 bases, with 21 bases between the two germline ends. The CDR3 contains 17 residues. Germline loops: CDR1 SGHTA, CDR2 FQGNSA. The chain's CDR3 is CASSSWDPVITSGELFF. In DNA form, the CDR3 reads TGTGCCAGCAGCTCATGGGACCCGGTTATTACATCCGGGGAGCTGTTTTTT.

The chain combines TRBV6-1 with TRBJ2-7, with D uncertain. CDR3 length: 11 amino acids. V was trimmed by 6 bases and J by 3 bases, leaving 6 bases between them. Germline CDR1 reads MNHNS; CDR2 reads SASEGT. In nucleotides, the CDR3 is TGTGCCAGCAGCCGAAACTACGAGCAGTACTTC. Residues: CASSRNYEQYF.

In nucleotides, the CDR3 is TGTGCCAGCAGCCAAGAAATAGGGGGCCTCTATAATTCACCCCTCCACTTT. This translates into CASSQEIGGLYNSPLHF. The chain carries TRBV14 and TRBJ1-6; 7 bases align to TRBD1. CDR1 is SGHDN, CDR2 FVKESK, per germline. Losses at the gene ends were 0 bases for V and 3 bases for J; bases not matched to a gene: 5. This CDR3 comprises 17 residues.

The chain has TRBV19 and TRBJ2-3; no firm D call. The V gene lost 0 bases and the J gene lost 2 bases, with 9 bases spanning the gap. Germline CDR1 LNHDA, CDR2 SQIVND (reference sequence). The CDR3 covers 15 residues. CDR3 residues: CASSIDLENTDTQYF. The CDR3 DNA is TGTGCCAGTAGTATAGATCTCGAGAACACAGATACGCAGTATTTT.

The genes are TRBV19 and TRBJ1-5; TRBD1 matches 7 bases. Germline CDR1 reads LNHDA; CDR2 reads SQIVND (reference sequence). The length of the CDR3 is 18 residues. V was pared by 6 bases and J by 0 bases, with 14 bases of the junction left unmatched. CDR3 bases: TGTGCCAGTAGACCACCGGGACAGATATTCGATAGCAATCAGCCCCAGCATTTT. It translates to CASRPPGQIFDSNQPQHF.

For this clone: The same CDR3 is also encoded by other DNA sequences in this sample. The chain uses TRBV5-5 and TRBJ2-7; a possible D gene is TRBD2 (5 bases). Germline V gene lookup returns CDR1 SGHKS and CDR2 YYEKEE (reference sequence). The V end was cut by 2 bases, the J end by 1 base, with 7 bases between. CDR3 length: 13 residues. The CDR3 nucleotides read TGTGCCAGCAGCTTCCCGGGATCCTACGAGCAGTACTTC. Encoded protein: CASSFPGSYEQYF.

About this clone itself: A much larger clone sits a single nucleotide away, making a read error possible. Within the sample, other DNA sequences also encode this same CDR3. V is TRBV5-4 and J is TRBJ2-2, with a possible D match to TRBD1 (6 bases). The ends were cut back, 2 bases at V and 4 bases at J, with 6 bases in the middle. CDR3 length: 13 amino acids. Germline V gene lookup returns CDR1 SGHNT and CDR2 YYREEE (reference sequence). This chain's CDR3 is CASSLGGTGELFF. The CDR3 DNA follows: TGTGCCAGCAGCTTAGGGGGCACCGGGGAGCTGTTTTTT.

The J gene is TRBJ2-7, the V gene TRBV29-1; D possibly uses TRBD1 or TRBD2 (5 bases each). This CDR3 contains 14 residues. V gave up 4 bases and J gave up 5 bases, with 18 bases separating them. Germline lookup yields CDR1 SQVTM and CDR2 ANQGSEA. The CDR3, as DNA: TGCAGCGTTGTAGCCGGGGCTCGGAACCACGAGCAGTACTTC. Its translation: CSVVAGARNHEQYF.

V is TRBV10-2 and J is TRBJ2-7; D may be TRBD1 or TRBD2 (5 bases each). There are 15 residues in the CDR3. Trimming took 5 bases from V and 3 from J, leaving 17 bases between them. Germline-derived CDR1 and CDR2 are WSHSY and SAAADI. CDR3 protein: CASSPFSEGRYEQYF. The CDR3 DNA reads as TGCGCCAGCAGTCCATTCAGTGAGGGGCGCTACGAGCAGTACTTC.

The chain joins TRBV5-4 to TRBJ1-5, with D perhaps matching TRBD1 (5 bases). The germline V gene has CDR1 SGHNT and CDR2 YYREEE (reference sequence). Trimming took 1 base from V and 4 from J, leaving 9 bases between them. There are 14 residues in the CDR3. The DNA for the CDR3 is TGTGCCAGCAGCTTGCGTGACAGTAATCAGCCCCAGCATTTT. Translation: CASSLRDSNQPQHF.

The chain uses TRBV5-1 and TRBJ2-7, with D maybe TRBD1 (6 bases). V lost 4 bases and J 2 bases, leaving 22 bases between the germline ends. The CDR3 has 17 amino acids. Germline CDR1 SGHRS, CDR2 YFSETQ. This CDR3 is CASSPTPPRGTTYEQYF. Written as DNA, the CDR3 is TGCGCCAGCAGCCCCACCCCCCCGAGGGGGACCACCTACGAGCAGTACTTC. Full variable domain (rest looked up from reference TRBV5-1 and TRBJ2-7): KAGVTQTPRYLIKTRGQQVTLSCSPISGHRSVSWYQQTPGQGLQFLFEYFSETQRNKGNFPGRFSGRQFSNSRSEMNVSTLELGDSALYLCASSPTPPRGTTYEQYFGPGTRLTVT.

The rearrangement uses TRBV4-1 and TRBJ1-5, with a possible D match to TRBD1 (5 bases). There are 16 residues in the CDR3. In germline, CDR1 is MGHRA, CDR2 YSYEKL. V lost 5 bases and J 0 bases, leaving 14 bases between the germline ends. In DNA form, the CDR3 reads TGCGCCAGCAGCGAAAGGTGGGGGGATAGCAATCAGCCCCAGCATTTT. Encoded protein: CASSERWGDSNQPQHF.

The chain recombines TRBV9 with TRBJ2-7; tentative D call: TRBD1 (6 bases). V lost 4 bases and J 7 bases, leaving 15 bases between the germline ends. The CDR3 is made up of 13 amino acids. The V gene's germline CDR1 is SGDLS and CDR2 YYNGEE. The CDR3 here is CASSWTASGEQYF. The CDR3 DNA reads TGTGCCAGCAGCTGGACAGCTTCAGGGGAGCAGTACTTC.

V gene TRBV27 combines with J gene TRBJ1-2; 7 bases map to TRBD1. Germline CDR1 MNHEY, CDR2 SMNVEV (reference sequence). The junction had 8 bases not matched to a gene; V was cut back by 8 bases and J by 8 bases. This CDR3 is built from 12 residues. CDR3 amino acids: CASLDGQVGYTF. CDR3 nucleotides: TGTGCCAGCCTAGACGGACAGGTCGGCTACACCTTC.